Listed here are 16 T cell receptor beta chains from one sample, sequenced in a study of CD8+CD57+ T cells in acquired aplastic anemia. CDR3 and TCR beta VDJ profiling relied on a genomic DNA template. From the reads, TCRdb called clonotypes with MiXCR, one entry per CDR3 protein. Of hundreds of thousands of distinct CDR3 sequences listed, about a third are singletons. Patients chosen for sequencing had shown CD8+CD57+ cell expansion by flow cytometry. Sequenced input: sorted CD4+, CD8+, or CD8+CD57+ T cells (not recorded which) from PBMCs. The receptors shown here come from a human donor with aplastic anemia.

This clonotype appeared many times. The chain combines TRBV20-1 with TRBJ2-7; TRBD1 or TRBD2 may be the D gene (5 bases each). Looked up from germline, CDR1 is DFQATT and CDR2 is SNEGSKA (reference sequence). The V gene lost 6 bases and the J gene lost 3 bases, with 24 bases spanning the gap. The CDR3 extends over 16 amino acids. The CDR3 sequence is CSAPLLTKGRIYEQYF. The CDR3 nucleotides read TGCAGTGCCCCCCTACTAACCAAGGGACGGATCTACGAGCAGTACTTC.

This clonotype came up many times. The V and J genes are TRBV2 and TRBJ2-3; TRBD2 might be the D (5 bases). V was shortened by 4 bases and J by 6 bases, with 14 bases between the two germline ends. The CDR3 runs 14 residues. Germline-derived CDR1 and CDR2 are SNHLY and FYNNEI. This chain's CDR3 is CASSASGVGDTQYF. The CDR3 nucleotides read TGTGCCAGCAGTGCTTCCGGGGTGGGGGATACGCAGTATTTT.

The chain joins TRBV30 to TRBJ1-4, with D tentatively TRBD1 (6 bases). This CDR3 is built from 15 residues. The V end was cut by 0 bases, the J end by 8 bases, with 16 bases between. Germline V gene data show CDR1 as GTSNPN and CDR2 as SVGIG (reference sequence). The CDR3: CAWSVFGTPGEKLFF. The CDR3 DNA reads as TGTGCCTGGAGTGTCTTCGGGACACCGGGAGAAAAACTGTTTTTT.

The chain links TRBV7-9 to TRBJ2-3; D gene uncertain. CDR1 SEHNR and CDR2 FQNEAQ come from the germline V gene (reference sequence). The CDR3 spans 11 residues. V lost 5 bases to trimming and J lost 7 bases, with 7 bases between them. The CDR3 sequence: CASSPDYTQYF. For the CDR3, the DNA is TGTGCCAGCAGCCCTGATTATACGCAGTATTTT.

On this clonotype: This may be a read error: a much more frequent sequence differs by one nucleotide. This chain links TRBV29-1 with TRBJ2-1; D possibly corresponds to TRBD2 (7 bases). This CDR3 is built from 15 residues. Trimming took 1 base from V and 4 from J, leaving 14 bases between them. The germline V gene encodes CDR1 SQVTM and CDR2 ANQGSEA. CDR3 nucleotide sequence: TGCAGCGTTGAAGGGTATGGGGGGGCGTACAATGAGCAGTTCTTC. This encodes CSVEGYGGAYNEQFF.

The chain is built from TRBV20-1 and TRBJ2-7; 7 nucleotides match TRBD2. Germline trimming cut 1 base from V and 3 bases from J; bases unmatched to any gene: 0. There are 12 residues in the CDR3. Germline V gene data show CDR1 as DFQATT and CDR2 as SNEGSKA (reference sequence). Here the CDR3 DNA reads TGCAGTGCTAGAGGGACTAGCTACGAGCAGTACTTC. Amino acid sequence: CSARGTSYEQYF.

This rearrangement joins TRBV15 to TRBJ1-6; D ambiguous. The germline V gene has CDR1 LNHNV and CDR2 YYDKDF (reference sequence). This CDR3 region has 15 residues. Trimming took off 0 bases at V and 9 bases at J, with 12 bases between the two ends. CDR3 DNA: TGTGCCACCAGCAGAGAGACGAGGCGAGTTTCACCCCTCCACTTT. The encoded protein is CATSRETRRVSPLHF.

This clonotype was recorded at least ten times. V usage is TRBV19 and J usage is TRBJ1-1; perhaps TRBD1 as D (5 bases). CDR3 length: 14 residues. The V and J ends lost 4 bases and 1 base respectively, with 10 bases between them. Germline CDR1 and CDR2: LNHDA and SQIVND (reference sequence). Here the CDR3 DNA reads TGTGCCAGTAGTACAGACGGACAGAACACTGAAGCTTTCTTT. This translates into CASSTDGQNTEAFF.

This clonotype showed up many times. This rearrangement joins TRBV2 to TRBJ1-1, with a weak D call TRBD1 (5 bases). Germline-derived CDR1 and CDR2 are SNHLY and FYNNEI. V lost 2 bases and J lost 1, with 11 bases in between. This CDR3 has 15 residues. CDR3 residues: CASSEFGTANTEAFF. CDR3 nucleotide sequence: TGTGCCAGCAGTGAATTCGGGACTGCGAACACTGAAGCTTTCTTT.

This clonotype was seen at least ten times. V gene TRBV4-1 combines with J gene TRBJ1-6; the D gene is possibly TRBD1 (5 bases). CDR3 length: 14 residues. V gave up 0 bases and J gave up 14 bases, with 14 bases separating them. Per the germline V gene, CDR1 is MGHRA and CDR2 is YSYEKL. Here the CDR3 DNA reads TGCGCCAGCAGCCAAGATACTGTCAGGGATTCCCTCCACTTT. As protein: CASSQDTVRDSLHF.

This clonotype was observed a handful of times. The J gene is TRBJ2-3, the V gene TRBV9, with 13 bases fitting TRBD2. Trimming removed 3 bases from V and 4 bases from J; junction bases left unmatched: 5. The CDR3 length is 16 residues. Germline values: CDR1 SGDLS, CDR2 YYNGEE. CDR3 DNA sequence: TGTGCCAGCAGCGCCGGACTAGCGGGAGTCGCAGATACGCAGTATTTT. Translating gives CASSAGLAGVADTQYF.

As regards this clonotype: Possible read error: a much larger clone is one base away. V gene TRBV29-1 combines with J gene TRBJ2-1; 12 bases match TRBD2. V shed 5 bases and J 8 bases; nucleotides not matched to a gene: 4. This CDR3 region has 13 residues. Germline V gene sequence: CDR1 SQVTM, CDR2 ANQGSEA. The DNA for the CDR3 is TGCAGCGTTCAACTAGCGGGAGGAGATGAGCAGTTCTTC. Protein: CSVQLAGGDEQFF.

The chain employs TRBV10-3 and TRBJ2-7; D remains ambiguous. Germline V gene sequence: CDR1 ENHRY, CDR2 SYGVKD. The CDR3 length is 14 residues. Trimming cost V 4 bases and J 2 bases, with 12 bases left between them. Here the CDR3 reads CAISGSGGAYEQYF. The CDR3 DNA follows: TGTGCCATCAGTGGGTCCGGTGGGGCCTACGAGCAGTACTTC.

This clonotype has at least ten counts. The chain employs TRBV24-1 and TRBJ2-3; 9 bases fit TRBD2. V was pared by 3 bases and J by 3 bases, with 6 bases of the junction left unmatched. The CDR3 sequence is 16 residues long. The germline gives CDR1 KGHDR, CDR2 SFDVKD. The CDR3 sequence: CATSDPSGRLTDTQYF. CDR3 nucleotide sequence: TGTGCCACCAGTGATCCGAGCGGGAGGCTAACAGATACGCAGTATTTT.

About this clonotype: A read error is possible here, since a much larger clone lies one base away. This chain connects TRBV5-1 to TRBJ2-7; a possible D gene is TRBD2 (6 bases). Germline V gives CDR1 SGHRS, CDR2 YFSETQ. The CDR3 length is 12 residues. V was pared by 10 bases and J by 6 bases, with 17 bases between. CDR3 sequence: CAGQRREGEQYF. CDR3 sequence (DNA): TGCGCCGGCCAACGGAGGGAAGGCGAGCAGTACTTC.

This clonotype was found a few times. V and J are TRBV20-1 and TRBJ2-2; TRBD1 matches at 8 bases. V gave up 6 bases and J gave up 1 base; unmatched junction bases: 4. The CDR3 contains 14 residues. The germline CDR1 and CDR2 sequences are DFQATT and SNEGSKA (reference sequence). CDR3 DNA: TGCAGTGCCCCGGACAGGGAGAACACCGGGGAGCTGTTTTTT. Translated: CSAPDRENTGELFF.